A few counts support the clone carrying this TCR beta chain. The CDR3 runs 14 residues. Germline V gives CDR1 SGHNT, CDR2 YYREEE (reference sequence). Trimming pared 4 bases from V and 7 bases from J, leaving 17 bases between. These data are taken from a study of blood T cell repertoires in COVID-19. Per the study methods: Reference gene primer amplification in the assay estimated nucleated cell counts. TCRdb keeps only in-frame clones here, not all; method: immunoSEQ multiplex PCR. That table gives V, J and clone size, and the DNA gave D and trimming. The sample lists over 250,000 clones; 80% to 90% were seen once.

This chain joins TRBV5-4 and TRBJ1-2; D not resolved. This TCR was recovered from a woman between 65 and 79 years old with acute or convalescent COVID-19. Specimen: peripheral blood. In nucleotides, the CDR3 is TGTGCCAGCAGCCCCGACACAAGAGAAGGTGGCTACACCTTC. Translation gives CASSPDTREGGYTF.